These 26 T cell receptor beta chains were sequenced from one sample in a study of T cell clonotyping in hematopoietic cell transplantation (dated by TCRdb to the early 2020s). What this sample's time point label stands for: 180 days after allo-HCT. Library preparation was by the immunoSEQ multiplex PCR assay. In its TCRdb copy, this immuneACCESS table keeps in-frame sequences only and misses some clones. Where compared with another copy, unresolved V genes explain less than half of these, and the others have no known cause. The sample table shows under 3,500 clones, and 83% are seen once. The biggest ten clones account for 30% of the sample. The sample consisted of PBMCs, taken 180 days after allogeneic stem cell transplant. These receptors were taken from a female patient aged 35 to 55 who had an allogeneic stem cell transplant from a related donor, so T cells may come from the graft donor. Some clones in this sample may be carry-over from other donors' samples.

The chain couples TRBV5-6 to TRBJ2-7, with D maybe TRBD2 (5 bases). This CDR3 has 13 amino acids. Germline CDR1 SGHDT, CDR2 YYEEEE. Trimming pared 3 bases from V and 6 bases from J, leaving 13 bases between. CDR3 region: CASSYPRGLEQYF. The CDR3 DNA reads TGTGCCAGCAGCTATCCCCGGGGTCTCGAGCAGTACTTC.

Comments on this clone: The same CDR3 arises from other DNA sequences in this sample as well. The chain combines TRBV5-6 with TRBJ2-7; 9 bases match TRBD1. Germline assignment: CDR1 SGHDT and CDR2 YYEEEE. V was pared by 5 bases and J by 3 bases, with 6 bases of the junction left unmatched. The CDR3 covers 14 residues. The CDR3 reads CASSSPGQGYEQYF. CDR3 bases: TGTGCCAGCAGTTCACCGGGACAGGGCTACGAGCAGTACTTC.

In its sample, this clone was seen once. The chain has TRBV6-1 and TRBJ2-6; D unresolved. This CDR3 comprises 15 residues. The germline CDR1 and CDR2 sequences are MNHNS and SASEGT. Between the trimmed V and J ends, which lost 0 bases and 1 base, there was a span of 4 bases. The CDR3 loop reads CASSEAQSGANVLTF. The CDR3 DNA sequence: TGTGCCAGCAGTGAAGCGCAATCTGGGGCCAACGTCCTGACTTTC.

The chain has TRBV6-1 and TRBJ1-5, with TRBD1 matching 8 bases. CDR3 length: 18 amino acids. V was clipped by 1 base and J by 0 bases; unmatched bases: 8. Germline V gene lookup returns CDR1 MNHNS and CDR2 SASEGT. CDR3 nucleotide sequence: TGTGCCAGCAGTGAAGAGGGGACAGGTCCGAATAGCAATCAGCCCCAGCATTTT. As protein: CASSEEGTGPNSNQPQHF.

In this sample, this clone is large (0.1 to 1%). The chain has TRBV7-9 and TRBJ2-1; TRBD1 might be the D (6 bases). CDR1 and CDR2 from the germline V gene are SEHNR and FQNEAQ (reference sequence). Trimming pared 3 bases from V and 1 base from J, leaving 10 bases between. This CDR3 has 15 residues. The CDR3 nucleotides are TGTGCCAGCAGCTTGAGGACAGATTCCTACAATGAGCAGTTCTTC. This gives the protein CASSLRTDSYNEQFF.

The V call is TRBV29-1, the J call TRBJ2-1; TRBD1 might be the D (6 bases). Germline V lookup: CDR1 SQVTM, CDR2 ANQGSEA. This CDR3 has 15 residues. Trimming cost V 1 base and J 0 bases, with 10 bases left between them. Written as DNA, the CDR3 is TGCAGCGTTGAAGGACAGGTGGACTCCTACAATGAGCAGTTCTTC. Its translation: CSVEGQVDSYNEQFF.

This chain joins TRBV6-6 and TRBJ2-1; D not resolved. The CDR3 sequence is 14 residues long. Germline V gene data show CDR1 as MNHNY and CDR2 as SVGAGI (reference sequence). V was clipped by 6 bases and J by 7 bases, with 16 bases between them. The DNA of the CDR3 is TGTGCCAGCAGCCAAGATGCAGTAGGGAATGAGCAGTTCTTC. This gives the protein CASSQDAVGNEQFF.

The V call is TRBV28, the J call TRBJ2-3; the D is unclear. V was shortened by 7 bases and J by 2 bases, with 7 bases between the two germline ends. In germline, CDR1 is MDHEN, CDR2 SYDVKM. The CDR3 extends over 12 amino acids. This chain's CDR3 is CASTATTDTQYF. The CDR3 DNA sequence: TGTGCCAGCACCGCAACCACAGATACGCAGTATTTT.

V gene TRBV5-4 combines with J gene TRBJ1-1; D remains unclear. In germline, CDR1 is SGHNT, CDR2 YYREEE (reference sequence). Trimming shortened V by 4 bases and J by 2 bases, and 24 bases separated the two germline ends. The CDR3 consists of 18 residues. CDR3 loop: CASSLAWTDRPYNTEAFF. Here the CDR3 DNA reads TGTGCCAGCAGCCTGGCCTGGACTGACCGACCCTACAACACTGAAGCTTTCTTT.

This sequence joins TRBV19 and TRBJ2-5, with 13 bases lining up with TRBD2. Germline-derived CDR1 and CDR2 are LNHDA and SQIVND (reference sequence). The CDR3 sequence is 16 residues long. V was clipped by 3 bases and J by 5 bases; unmatched bases: 6. The CDR3 loop is CASSIGTSGTAETQYF. CDR3 bases: TGTGCCAGTAGTATCGGGACTAGCGGGACTGCGGAGACCCAGTACTTC. Full variable domain (missing parts from reference TRBV19 and TRBJ2-5): DGGITQSPKYLFRKEGQNVTLSCEQNLNHDAMYWYRQDPGQGLRLIYYSQIVNDFQKGDIAEGYSVSREKKESFPLTVTSAQKNPTAFYLCASSIGTSGTAETQYFGPGTRLLVL.

The CDR3 DNA sequence: TGCGCCAGCAGCCAAGCCGCGCTAGCGGGACGGGCAGATACGCAGTATTTT. Translated: CASSQAALAGRADTQYF. The V and J genes are TRBV4-3 and TRBJ2-3; TRBD2 agrees at 9 bases. J was trimmed by 4 bases and V by 1 base; bases with no gene match: 9. The germline V gene has CDR1 LGHNA and CDR2 YSLEER. The CDR3 loop spans 17 amino acids.

This clone was recorded once. The chain uses TRBV6-5 and TRBJ1-1; possibly TRBD1 for D (5 bases). The CDR3 is made up of 15 amino acids. Per germline, CDR1 MNHEY and CDR2 SVGAGI. Trimming stripped 0 bases from V and 1 base from J, with 9 bases between. In DNA, the CDR3 is TGTGCCAGCAGTTACTCCTGGGGGAGGAACACTGAAGCTTTCTTT. This encodes CASSYSWGRNTEAFF.

The rearrangement links TRBV6-5 to TRBJ2-1; D is perhaps TRBD1 (6 bases). The CDR3 sequence is 13 residues long. From germline, CDR1 is MNHEY and CDR2 SVGAGI. Trimming shortened V by 11 bases and J by 6 bases, and 17 bases separated the two germline ends. CDR3 nucleotide sequence: TGTGCCTCCCATCGGGACAACAGCAATGAGCAGTTCTTC. This codes for CASHRDNSNEQFF.

This chain uses TRBV9 with TRBJ1-2; TRBD1 might be the D (5 bases). The V and J ends lost 0 bases and 4 bases respectively, with 13 bases between them. The CDR3 has 15 amino acids. Germline V CDR1 and CDR2: SGDLS, YYNGEE. CDR3 nucleotide sequence: TGTGCCAGCAGCGTAGGTTCTGCGACAGTCTATGGCTACACCTTC. This encodes CASSVGSATVYGYTF.

V is TRBV14 and J is TRBJ1-4, with D unresolved. This CDR3 comprises 13 residues. Trimming took 3 bases from V and 4 from J, leaving 6 bases between them. Germline V gene sequence: CDR1 SGHDN, CDR2 FVKESK. Written as DNA, the CDR3 is TGTGCCAGCAGCCATGGAATTAATGAAAAACTGTTTTTT. As protein: CASSHGINEKLFF.

The rearrangement uses TRBV19 and TRBJ2-7, with no clear D. Germline CDR1 and CDR2: LNHDA and SQIVND (reference sequence). Between the trimmed V and J ends, which lost 4 bases and 1 base, there was a span of 8 bases. The CDR3 runs to 13 residues. In nucleotides, the CDR3 is TGTGCCAGTAGTAGAGTCCATTCCTACGAGCAGTACTTC. Translated, it gives CASSRVHSYEQYF.

The rearrangement joins TRBV5-1 to TRBJ2-3, with D maybe TRBD1 (6 bases). This CDR3 is built from 15 residues. Trimming took off 7 bases at V and 0 bases at J, with 15 bases between the two ends. The germline gives CDR1 SGHRS, CDR2 YFSETQ. CDR3 amino acids: CASRAGESSTDTQYF. In DNA form, the CDR3 reads TGCGCCAGCCGTGCAGGGGAATCTAGCACAGATACGCAGTATTTT.

This chain connects TRBV19 to TRBJ2-3; TRBD1 agrees at 7 bases. Germline CDR1 and CDR2: LNHDA and SQIVND (reference sequence). The length of the CDR3 is 16 residues. V was pared by 3 bases and J by 2 bases, with 8 bases of the junction left unmatched. CDR3 residues: CASSMRDSLSTDTQYF. The CDR3 region has the DNA TGTGCCAGTAGTATGAGGGACAGTCTCTCCACAGATACGCAGTATTTT.

V usage is TRBV30 and J usage is TRBJ2-1; 13 positions agree with TRBD2. CDR1 and CDR2 (germline): GTSNPN, SVGIG (reference sequence). The trim removed 6 bases at V and 9 bases at J, leaving 11 bases unmatched. The CDR3 has 15 amino acids. Written as DNA, the CDR3 is TGTGCCTGTCAAGGGACTAGCGGGATAGCGGGTGAGCAGTTCTTC. Encoded protein: CACQGTSGIAGEQFF.

This rearrangement joins TRBV7-6 to TRBJ2-7; TRBD1 aligns across 8 bases. The CDR3 totals 15 residues. CDR1 is SGHVS, CDR2 FNYEAQ, per germline. V was pared by 5 bases and J by 6 bases, with 12 bases of the junction left unmatched. The CDR3: CASSARGQGFSEQYF. The DNA of the CDR3 is TGTGCCAGCAGCGCGCGAGGACAGGGTTTCTCCGAGCAGTACTTC.

There are a few counts of this clone. The V call is TRBV15, the J call TRBJ2-6; D unclear. Germline V gene lookup returns CDR1 LNHNV and CDR2 YYDKDF (reference sequence). CDR3 length: 15 amino acids. Trimming took 3 bases from V and 0 from J, leaving 6 bases between them. The CDR3 reads CATSSRSSGANVLTF. CDR3 sequence (DNA): TGTGCCACCAGCAGCCGGAGCTCTGGGGCCAACGTCCTGACTTTC. Using reference TRBV15 and TRBJ2-6 for the parts outside the CDR3, the full variable domain is DAMVIQNPRYQVTQFGKPVTLSCSQTLNHNVMYWYQQKSSQAPKLLFHYYDKDFNNEADTPDNFQSRRPNTSFCFLDIRSPGLGDTAMYLCATSSRSSGANVLTFGAGSRLTVL.

This clone was detected only once. V is TRBV9 and J is TRBJ2-7, with TRBD2 matching over 9 bases. This CDR3 contains 15 residues. Germline CDR1 reads SGDLS; CDR2 reads YYNGEE. V lost 4 bases and J lost 0; bases outside the gene matches: 5. CDR3 amino acids: CASSLSSGNSYEQYF. The CDR3 DNA reads TGTGCCAGCAGCCTCTCTAGCGGGAACTCCTACGAGCAGTACTTC.

This clone was detected a few times. The gene calls are TRBV28 and TRBJ1-5; D remains unclear. Trimming took 5 bases from V and 0 from J, leaving 8 bases between them. Germline V gene sequence: CDR1 MDHEN, CDR2 SYDVKM. There are 14 residues in the CDR3. In DNA, the CDR3 is TGTGCCAGCAGTCCCCTCGATAGCAATCAGCCCCAGCATTTT. This encodes CASSPLDSNQPQHF.

On this clone itself: Other DNA sequences within the sample encode an identical CDR3. The CDR3 coding sequence is TGTGCCAGCAGCTTTCCAGGGGAGAACACTGAAGCTTTCTTT. This gives the protein CASSFPGENTEAFF. The chain couples TRBV5-6 to TRBJ1-1; perhaps TRBD1 as D (6 bases). The CDR3 spans 14 residues. Trimming cost V 2 bases and J 1 base, with 9 bases left between them. Germline V lookup: CDR1 SGHDT, CDR2 YYEEEE.

The CDR3 coding sequence is TGTGCCAGCAGCTTAACTAGCGGGAGGGAAGAGACCCAGTACTTC. Protein: CASSLTSGREETQYF. This chain uses TRBV11-1 with TRBJ2-5; the match to TRBD2 covers 13 bases. V lost 2 bases, J lost 3 bases, and 0 bases stayed unmatched. The CDR3 loop spans 15 amino acids. Germline lookup yields CDR1 SGHAT and CDR2 FQDESV (reference sequence).

This clone was counted once. The V and J genes are TRBV7-9 and TRBJ2-5; the D gene is possibly TRBD1 (5 bases). The germline CDR1 and CDR2 sequences are SEHNR and FQNEAQ (reference sequence). This CDR3 is 13 amino acids long. V dropped 1 base and J dropped 3 bases, with 6 bases sitting between them. This chain's CDR3 is CASSLVTEETQYF. The DNA of the CDR3 is TGTGCCAGCAGCTTAGTGACAGAAGAGACCCAGTACTTC.